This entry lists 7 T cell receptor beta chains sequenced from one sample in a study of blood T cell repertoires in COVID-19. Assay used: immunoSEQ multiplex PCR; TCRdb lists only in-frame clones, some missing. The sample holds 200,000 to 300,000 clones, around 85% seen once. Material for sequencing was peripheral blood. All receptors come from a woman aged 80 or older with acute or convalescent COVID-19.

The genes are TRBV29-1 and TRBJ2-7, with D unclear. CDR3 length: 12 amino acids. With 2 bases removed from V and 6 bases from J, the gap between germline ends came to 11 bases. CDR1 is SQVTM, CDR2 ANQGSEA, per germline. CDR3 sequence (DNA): TGCAGCGTTGAATCCAACCACGGCGAGCAGTACTTC. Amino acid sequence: CSVESNHGEQYF.

The CDR3 loop is CASSLVTGGGGYTF. The CDR3 DNA follows: TGTGCCAGCAGTTTGGTAACAGGGGGTGGAGGCTACACCTTC. The rearrangement links TRBV28 to TRBJ1-2; 8 positions match TRBD1. The germline CDR1 and CDR2 sequences are MDHEN and SYDVKM. This CDR3 has 14 residues. V was pared by 3 bases and J by 8 bases, with 8 bases of the junction left unmatched.

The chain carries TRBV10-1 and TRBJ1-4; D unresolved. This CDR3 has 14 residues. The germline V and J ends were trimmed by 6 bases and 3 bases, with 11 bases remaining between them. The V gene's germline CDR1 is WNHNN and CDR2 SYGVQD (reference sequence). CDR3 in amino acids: CASRASFSNEKLFF. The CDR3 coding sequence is TGCGCCAGCAGGGCTAGTTTCTCTAATGAAAAACTGTTTTTT.

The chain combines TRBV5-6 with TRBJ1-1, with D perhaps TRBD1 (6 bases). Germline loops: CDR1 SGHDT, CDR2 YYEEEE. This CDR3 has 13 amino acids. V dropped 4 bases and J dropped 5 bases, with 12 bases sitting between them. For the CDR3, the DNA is TGTGCCAGCAGCCTAGGGGGTCTTACTGAAGCTTTCTTT. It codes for CASSLGGLTEAFF.

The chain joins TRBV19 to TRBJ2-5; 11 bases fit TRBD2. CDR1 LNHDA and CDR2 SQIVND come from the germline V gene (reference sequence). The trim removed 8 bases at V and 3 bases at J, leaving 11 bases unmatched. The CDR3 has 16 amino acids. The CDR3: CASASPRLAGKETQYF. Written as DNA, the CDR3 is TGTGCCAGTGCCTCCCCTCGACTAGCGGGGAAAGAGACCCAGTACTTC.

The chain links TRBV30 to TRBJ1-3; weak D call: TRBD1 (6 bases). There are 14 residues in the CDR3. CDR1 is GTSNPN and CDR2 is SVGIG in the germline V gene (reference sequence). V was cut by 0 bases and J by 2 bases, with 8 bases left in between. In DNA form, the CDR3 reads TGTGCCTGGAGTGTAAACAGGGCTGGAAACACCATATATTTT. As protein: CAWSVNRAGNTIYF.

In DNA form, the CDR3 reads TGTGCCAGCAGCCCGACAAGAAACACCGGGGAGCTGTTTTTT. This encodes CASSPTRNTGELFF. The chain has TRBV7-3 and TRBJ2-2, with D uncertain. This CDR3 has 14 residues. The V gene lost 5 bases and the J gene lost 2 bases, with 9 bases spanning the gap. Per germline, CDR1 SGHTA and CDR2 FQGTGA.